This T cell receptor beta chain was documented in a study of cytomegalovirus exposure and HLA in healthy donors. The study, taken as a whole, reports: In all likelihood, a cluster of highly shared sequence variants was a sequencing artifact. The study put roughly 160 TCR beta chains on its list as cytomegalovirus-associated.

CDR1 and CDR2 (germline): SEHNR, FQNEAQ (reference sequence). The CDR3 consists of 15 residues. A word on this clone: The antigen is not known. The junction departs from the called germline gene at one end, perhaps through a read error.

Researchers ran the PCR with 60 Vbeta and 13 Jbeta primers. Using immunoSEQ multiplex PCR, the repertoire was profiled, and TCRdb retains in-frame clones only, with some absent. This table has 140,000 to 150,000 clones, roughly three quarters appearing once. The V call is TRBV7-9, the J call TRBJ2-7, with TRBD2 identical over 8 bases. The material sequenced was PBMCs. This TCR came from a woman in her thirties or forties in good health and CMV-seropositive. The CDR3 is CSSSTYSDSGDAQYF. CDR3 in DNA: TGTTCCAGCAGCACATACTCGGATAGCGGGGACGCGCAGTACTTC.